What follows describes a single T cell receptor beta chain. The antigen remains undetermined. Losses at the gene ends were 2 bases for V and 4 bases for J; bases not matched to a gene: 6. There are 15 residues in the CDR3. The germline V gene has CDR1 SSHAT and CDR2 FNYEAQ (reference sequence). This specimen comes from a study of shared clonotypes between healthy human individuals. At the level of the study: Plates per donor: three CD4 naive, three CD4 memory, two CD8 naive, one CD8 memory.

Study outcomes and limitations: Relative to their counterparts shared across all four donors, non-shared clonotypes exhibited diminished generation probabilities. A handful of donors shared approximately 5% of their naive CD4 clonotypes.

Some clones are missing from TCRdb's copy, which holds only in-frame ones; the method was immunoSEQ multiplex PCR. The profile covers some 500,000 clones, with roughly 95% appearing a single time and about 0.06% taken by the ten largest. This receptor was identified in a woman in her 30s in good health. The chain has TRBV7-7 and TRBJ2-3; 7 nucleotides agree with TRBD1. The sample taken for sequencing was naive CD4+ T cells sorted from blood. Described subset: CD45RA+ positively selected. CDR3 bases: TGTGCCAGCAGCTTATTAGGGGGCGCGGCAGATACGCAGTATTTT. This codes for CASSLLGGAADTQYF.